This T cell receptor (beta chain) comes out of a study of cytomegalovirus exposure and HLA in healthy donors. The PCR contained 60 Vbeta and 13 Jbeta primers. Assay: immunoSEQ multiplex PCR; the TCRdb copy retains only in-frame clones and omits some. The sample carries 150,000 to 200,000 clones, roughly four fifths recorded once. Germline CDR1 SGHVS, CDR2 FQNEAQ. There are 15 residues in the CDR3. V was clipped by 2 bases and J by 4 bases; unmatched bases: 5. The genes are TRBV7-8 and TRBJ1-2, with 9 bases matching TRBD1. The sample taken for sequencing was PBMCs. This TCR came from a girl between 10 and 17 years old in good health and CMV-seropositive. The CDR3: CASSLSWDRVYGYTF. The CDR3 DNA reads as TGTGCCAGCAGCTTATCTTGGGACAGGGTCTATGGCTACACCTTC.